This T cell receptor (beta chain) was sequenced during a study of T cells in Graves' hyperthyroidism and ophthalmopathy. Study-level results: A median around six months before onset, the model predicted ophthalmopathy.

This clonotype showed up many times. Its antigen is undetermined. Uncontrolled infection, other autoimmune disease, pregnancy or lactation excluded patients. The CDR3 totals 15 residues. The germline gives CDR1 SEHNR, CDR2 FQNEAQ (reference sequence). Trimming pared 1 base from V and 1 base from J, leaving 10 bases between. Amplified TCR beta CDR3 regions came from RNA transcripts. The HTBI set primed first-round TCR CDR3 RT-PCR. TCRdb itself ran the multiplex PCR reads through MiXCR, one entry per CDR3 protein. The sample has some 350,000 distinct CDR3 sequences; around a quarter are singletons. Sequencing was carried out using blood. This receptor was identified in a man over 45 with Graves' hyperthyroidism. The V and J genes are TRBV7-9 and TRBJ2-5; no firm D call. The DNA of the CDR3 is TGTGCCAGCAGCTTAGGTCAGGTTTTCCAAGAGACCCAGTACTTC. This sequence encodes CASSLGQVFQETQYF.